This TCR beta chain was documented in a study of cytomegalovirus exposure and HLA in healthy donors. From germline, CDR1 is MRHNA and CDR2 SNTAGT. The CDR3 sequence is 18 residues long. Trimming at V came to 6 bases and at J to 0 bases, leaving 11 bases not matched to a gene. This clone was seen only once. Its antigen is not known. Whole-study findings and limits: Several of the most significant clusters appeared linked to common viral pathogens, based on a later analysis. Later analysis indicated greater clonal expansion among HLA-associated TCR beta chains than among equally common other chains. At a 0.05 false discovery rate, a later analysis found about 17,000 TCR beta sequences to be associated with HLA alleles.

This PCR relied on a set of 60 Vbeta primers and 13 Jbeta primers. Using immunoSEQ multiplex PCR, the repertoire was profiled, and TCRdb retains in-frame clones only, with some absent. Among fewer than 110,000 clones listed, 79% were seen once. The sequencing sample was made of PBMCs. The receptor comes from a man in his fifties in good health and CMV-seropositive. The chain links TRBV6-4 to TRBJ1-5; 10 bases are shared with TRBD1. This CDR3 reads CASSSGTGDPYSNQPQHF. In DNA, the CDR3 is TGTGCCAGCAGCTCCGGGACAGGGGACCCCTATAGCAATCAGCCCCAGCATTTT.